The clone carrying this TCR beta chain appeared a few times. Its antigen remains unidentified. Every bit of the isolated RNA underwent reverse transcription, so sequencing read expressed TCRB transcripts. The assay was immunoSEQ multiplex PCR, and TCRdb's table has in-frame clones only and misses some. Counted here are around 160,000 clones, 8% to 9.5% occurring once; the ten biggest clones make up more than 0.45%. The germline gives CDR1 SGDLS, CDR2 YYNGEE. V dropped 0 bases and J dropped 1 base, with 19 bases sitting between them. This CDR3 spans 18 amino acids. This specimen belongs to a study of beta chain features in type 1 diabetes. Study results and caveats: Within each of all four CD4+ subsets, Type 1 diabetes patients had TCRB CDR3s that were moderately but significantly shorter. Researchers could not determine here whether HLA type influences TCRB rearrangement.

The sequence was collected from a woman between 18 and 30 years old with type 1 diabetes. The chain joins TRBV9 to TRBJ1-1, with D perhaps matching TRBD1 (5 bases). Material: central memory CD4+ T cells from blood. The CDR3 sequence: CASSVAPGLGAWNTEAFF. Here the CDR3 DNA reads TGTGCCAGCAGCGTAGCCCCGGGACTCGGGGCTTGGAACACTGAAGCTTTCTTT.